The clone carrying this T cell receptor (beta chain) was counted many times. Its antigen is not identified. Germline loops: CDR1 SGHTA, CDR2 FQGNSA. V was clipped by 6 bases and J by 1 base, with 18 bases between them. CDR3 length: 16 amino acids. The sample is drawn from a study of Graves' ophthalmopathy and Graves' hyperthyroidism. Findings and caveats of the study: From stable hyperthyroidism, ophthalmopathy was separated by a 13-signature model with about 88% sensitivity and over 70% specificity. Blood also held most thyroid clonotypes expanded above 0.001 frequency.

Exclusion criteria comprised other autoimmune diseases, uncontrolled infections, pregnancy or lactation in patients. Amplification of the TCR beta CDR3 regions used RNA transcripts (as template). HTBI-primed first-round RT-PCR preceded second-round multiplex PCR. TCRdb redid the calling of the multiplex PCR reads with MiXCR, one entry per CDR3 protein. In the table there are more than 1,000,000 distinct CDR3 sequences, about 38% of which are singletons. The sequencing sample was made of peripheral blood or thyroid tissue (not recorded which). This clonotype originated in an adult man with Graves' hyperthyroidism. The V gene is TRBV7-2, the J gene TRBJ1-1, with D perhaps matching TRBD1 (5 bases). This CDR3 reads CASSPLGIDRNTEAFF. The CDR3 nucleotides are TGTGCCAGCAGTCCCCTAGGGATAGACAGGAACACTGAAGCTTTCTTT.